A single sample gave rise to the 29 T cell receptor beta chains below, sequenced in a study of blood T cell repertoires in COVID-19 (dated by TCRdb to 2018 to 2020). Receptor amplification or capture employed the immunoSEQ multiplex PCR assay. TCRdb limited this immuneACCESS table to in-frame rearrangements with V and J called. A share of clones is missing; checked studies link under half to unresolved V genes, and the rest is unexplained. The sample yields fewer than 300,000 clones; 85% to 90% were counted once. Together, the top ten hold around 0.84% of the sample. The sequencing input was peripheral blood. The source is a man aged 25 to 45 with acute or convalescent COVID-19.

V gene TRBV5-1 combines with J gene TRBJ1-5; D gene unclear. CDR1 and CDR2 (germline): SGHRS, YFSETQ. Trimming took 0 bases from V and 1 from J, leaving 8 bases between them. The CDR3 covers 15 residues. CDR3 sequence (DNA): TGCGCCAGCAGCTTGGCCGGGGAGAGCAATCAGCCCCAGCATTTT. Residues: CASSLAGESNQPQHF.

The chain is built from TRBV12-3 or TRBV12-4 and TRBJ2-2; no clear D. The V end lost 10 bases, the J end lost 0 bases, and 9 bases lay between the germline ends. This CDR3 has 13 amino acids. CDR3 sequence: CAIGPPNTGELFF. The CDR3 DNA reads as TGTGCCATTGGGCCACCGAACACCGGGGAGCTGTTTTTT.

V usage is TRBV30 and J usage is TRBJ2-7, with D tentatively TRBD1 (6 bases). CDR3 size: 15 residues. CDR1 and CDR2 (germline): GTSNPN, SVGIG (reference sequence). The V gene lost 2 bases and the J gene lost 5 bases, with 19 bases spanning the gap. CDR3 DNA: TGTGCCTGGAGTTTCCAATTGACAGGTGGTCACGAGCAGTACTTC. It encodes CAWSFQLTGGHEQYF.

This clone was detected once. V gene TRBV5-6 combines with J gene TRBJ1-2; D might be TRBD1 (6 bases). V was shortened by 4 bases and J by 4 bases, with 11 bases between the two germline ends. CDR3 length: 13 amino acids. In germline, CDR1 is SGHDT, CDR2 YYEEEE. The CDR3, as DNA: TGTGCCAGCAGCAAGGACAGTTTCTATGGCTACACCTTC. Protein sequence: CASSKDSFYGYTF.

This clone came up once. V usage is TRBV27 and J usage is TRBJ2-7; 9 bases are shared with TRBD2. This CDR3 is built from 18 residues. The germline CDR1 and CDR2 sequences are MNHEY and SMNVEV (reference sequence). V shed 3 bases, J shed 0 bases, and the junction held 12 bases outside the gene matches. Here the CDR3 DNA reads TGTGCCAGCAGTTTTATAAGGACTAGCGTTCATAGCTCCTACGAGCAGTACTTC. Protein sequence: CASSFIRTSVHSSYEQYF.

This clone is a singleton in its sample. The chain recombines TRBV6-5 with TRBJ1-1; D perhaps matches TRBD1 (5 bases). The CDR3 covers 13 residues. Trimming cost V 4 bases and J 4 bases, with 10 bases left between them. The germline V gene has CDR1 MNHEY and CDR2 SVGAGI. CDR3 residues: CASSFRQRTEAFF. CDR3 bases: TGTGCCAGCAGTTTCCGACAGCGCACTGAAGCTTTCTTT.

This chain links TRBV5-1 with TRBJ2-2; 8 bases are a match to TRBD2. The J segment lost 1 base and the V segment lost 6 bases, leaving 5 bases of the junction unmatched. Germline CDR1 is SGHRS and CDR2 is YFSETQ. The CDR3 has 15 amino acids. CDR3: CASKGLAGNTGELFF. The CDR3 region has the DNA TGCGCCAGCAAAGGGCTAGCGGGGAACACCGGGGAGCTGTTTTTT. Based on the CDR3 plus reference TRBV5-1 and TRBJ2-2, the full variable domain is KAGVTQTPRYLIKTRGQQVTLSCSPISGHRSVSWYQQTPGQGLQFLFEYFSETQRNKGNFPGRFSGRQFSNSRSEMNVSTLELGDSALYLCASKGLAGNTGELFFGEGSRLTVL.

The chain is built from TRBV28 and TRBJ2-7; tentatively, D is TRBD2 (5 bases). The CDR3 sequence is 16 residues long. Germline CDR1 and CDR2: MDHEN and SYDVKM. Between the trimmed V and J ends, which lost 6 bases and 3 bases, there was a span of 21 bases. CDR3: CASSLPEAGKVYEQYF. The CDR3 nucleotides read TGTGCCAGCAGCCTCCCTGAGGCGGGCAAGGTCTACGAGCAGTACTTC.

This chain connects TRBV6-5 to TRBJ2-7; D not resolved. The CDR3 runs to 14 residues. The V gene lost 0 bases and the J gene lost 0 bases, with 6 bases spanning the gap. Germline lookup yields CDR1 MNHEY and CDR2 SVGAGI. The CDR3 spells CASSYSTPSYEQYF. The CDR3 DNA sequence: TGTGCCAGCAGTTACTCTACACCCTCCTACGAGCAGTACTTC.

DNA of the CDR3: TGTGCCAGCAGTTTCAGACGGGACTACGAGCAGTACTTC. Residues: CASSFRRDYEQYF. The chain has TRBV12-3 or TRBV12-4 and TRBJ2-7, with D possibly matching TRBD2 (5 bases). There are 13 residues in the CDR3. V was pared by 3 bases and J by 3 bases, with 9 bases between.

CDR3 amino acids: CATAHEKLFF. CDR3 in DNA: TGTGCCACAGCGCATGAAAAACTGTTTTTT. This rearrangement joins TRBV2 to TRBJ1-4, with D unclear. The V end lost 10 bases, the J end lost 6 bases, and 6 bases lay between the germline ends. CDR3 length: 10 amino acids. CDR1 and CDR2 (germline): SNHLY, FYNNEI.

This clone was recorded once. The rearrangement links TRBV5-1 to TRBJ2-3; TRBD1 might be the D (5 bases). The CDR3 sequence is 15 residues long. Germline assignment: CDR1 SGHRS and CDR2 YFSETQ. Between the trimmed V and J ends, which lost 6 bases and 2 bases, there was a span of 16 bases. CDR3 region: CASMQGVSYTDTQYF. The CDR3 DNA reads TGCGCCAGCATGCAAGGGGTTAGTTACACAGATACGCAGTATTTT.

This clone occurred a few times. V gene TRBV5-4 combines with J gene TRBJ2-2; possibly TRBD2 for D (6 bases). The V gene lost 0 bases and the J gene lost 2 bases, with 11 bases spanning the gap. CDR3 size: 16 residues. CDR1 and CDR2 from the germline V gene are SGHNT and YYREEE (reference sequence). The CDR3 sequence is CASSLDLGLNTGELFF. In DNA form, the CDR3 reads TGTGCCAGCAGCTTGGATCTGGGACTTAACACCGGGGAGCTGTTTTTT.

This chain links TRBV11-2 with TRBJ2-5; 12 bases align to TRBD1. Germline V CDR1 and CDR2: SGHAT, FQNNGV. The CDR3 consists of 15 residues. The V and J ends lost 5 bases and 8 bases, in that order; junction bases with no gene match: 9. The CDR3 spells CASSLPGTGGATQYF. The CDR3 bases are TGTGCCAGCAGCCTTCCCGGGACAGGGGGCGCAACCCAGTACTTC.

The CDR3 is CASSGTATNEKLFF. The CDR3 nucleotides are TGCGCCAGCAGCGGGACAGCAACTAATGAAAAACTGTTTTTT. This chain links TRBV5-1 with TRBJ1-4; 7 nucleotides agree with TRBD1. Trimming at V came to 4 bases and at J to 0 bases, leaving 0 bases not matched to a gene. There are 14 residues in the CDR3. Germline-derived CDR1 and CDR2 are SGHRS and YFSETQ.

CDR3 nucleotide sequence: TGCGCCAGCAGCCAAGAAACAGGGGGCATAAGCAATCAGCCCCAGCATTTT. This translates into CASSQETGGISNQPQHF. The chain is built from TRBV4-1 and TRBJ1-5, with 9 bases matching TRBD1. With V trimmed by 0 bases and J by 1 base, 4 bases remained unmatched. The CDR3 has 17 amino acids. Germline CDR1 is MGHRA and CDR2 is YSYEKL.

This clone was counted between two and nine times. This chain joins TRBV24-1 and TRBJ2-1; tentatively, D is TRBD2 (6 bases). This CDR3 spans 15 amino acids. Per germline, CDR1 KGHDR and CDR2 SFDVKD. V was shortened by 5 bases and J by 5 bases, with 15 bases between the two germline ends. CDR3 DNA sequence: TGTGCCACCAGTGGGCGGGACCTTGTAAACAATGAGCAGTTCTTC. This gives the protein CATSGRDLVNNEQFF.

The chain is built from TRBV27 and TRBJ2-1; 10 nucleotides agree with TRBD2. With V trimmed by 7 bases and J by 8 bases, 8 bases remained unmatched. The CDR3 spans 14 residues. The germline gives CDR1 MNHEY, CDR2 SMNVEV (reference sequence). The CDR3 region has the DNA TGTGCCAGCACACGGCTAGCGGGGGCTTATGAGCAGTTCTTC. Its protein is CASTRLAGAYEQFF.

The genes are TRBV27 and TRBJ1-6; perhaps TRBD1 as D (6 bases). There are 15 residues in the CDR3. V gave up 8 bases and J gave up 6 bases, with 17 bases separating them. CDR1 and CDR2 (germline): MNHEY, SMNVEV (reference sequence). CDR3 amino acids: CASSLGGPGNSPLHF. As DNA, the CDR3 is TGTGCCAGCTCCTTGGGGGGGCCGGGTAATTCACCCCTCCACTTT.

The chain links TRBV5-1 to TRBJ2-3; D possibly corresponds to TRBD2 (6 bases). Trimming stripped 2 bases from V and 8 bases from J, with 15 bases between. Germline values: CDR1 SGHRS, CDR2 YFSETQ. This CDR3 has 14 amino acids. CDR3 protein: CASSLDPGDSTQYF. The CDR3 DNA reads as TGCGCCAGCAGCTTAGATCCGGGGGACTCTACGCAGTATTTT.

The chain couples TRBV30 to TRBJ2-7; 8 bases line up with TRBD1. Germline V lookup: CDR1 GTSNPN, CDR2 SVGIG (reference sequence). V lost 2 bases, J lost 5 bases, and 8 bases stayed unmatched. This CDR3 region has 14 residues. CDR3 in amino acids: CAWSTTGTGHEQYF. The DNA of the CDR3 is TGTGCCTGGAGTACGACCGGGACAGGACACGAGCAGTACTTC.

The rearrangement joins TRBV6-2 or TRBV6-3 to TRBJ1-1; D is possibly TRBD1 (6 bases). Germline-derived CDR1 and CDR2 are MNHEY and SVGEGT. V was clipped by 2 bases and J by 5 bases, with 18 bases between them. This CDR3 region has 16 residues. This chain's CDR3 is CASSYPPDRLGTEAFF. DNA of the CDR3: TGTGCCAGCAGTTACCCCCCCGACAGGCTGGGAACTGAAGCTTTCTTT.

The chain uses TRBV5-6 and TRBJ2-7; 7 bases are shared with TRBD2. The CDR3 is 14 amino acids. The V segment lost 5 bases and the J segment 3 bases; nucleotides outside the gene matches: 8. The germline CDR1 and CDR2 sequences are SGHDT and YYEEEE. CDR3 region: CASRERGGLYEQYF. In nucleotides, the CDR3 is TGTGCCAGCAGAGAACGCGGGGGTCTCTACGAGCAGTACTTC.

V gene TRBV6-5 combines with J gene TRBJ2-1; D perhaps matches TRBD1 (6 bases). V lost 4 bases, J lost 5 bases, and 15 bases lay in between. CDR1 is MNHEY and CDR2 is SVGAGI in the germline V gene. The CDR3 has 15 amino acids. The CDR3 nucleotides read TGTGCCAGCAGTTCCCCGACCGGGACAAACAATGAGCAGTTCTTC. Its translation: CASSSPTGTNNEQFF.

This clone was observed many times. V gene TRBV27 combines with J gene TRBJ2-3; tentative D call: TRBD2 (5 bases). The germline V gene has CDR1 MNHEY and CDR2 SMNVEV (reference sequence). V was pared by 2 bases and J by 2 bases, with 11 bases between. The CDR3 has 15 amino acids. Here the CDR3 reads CASSLVGLHTDTQYF. The CDR3 nucleotides are TGTGCCAGCAGTTTAGTTGGACTCCACACAGATACGCAGTATTTT.

A few counts support this clone. The chain has TRBV27 and TRBJ1-2, with 8 nucleotides matching TRBD1. J lost 1 base, V lost 3 bases, and 7 bases had no gene match. CDR1 is MNHEY and CDR2 is SMNVEV in the germline V gene (reference sequence). This CDR3 is 16 amino acids long. This CDR3 is CASSFRRTGSNYGYTF. As DNA, the CDR3 is TGTGCCAGCAGTTTCCGTAGGACAGGGAGTAACTATGGCTACACCTTC.

This clone occurred once. The J gene is TRBJ1-2, the V gene TRBV6-6, with D possibly TRBD1 on 5 matching bases. The CDR3 runs to 11 residues. V was clipped by 9 bases and J by 8 bases, with 13 bases between them. The germline gives CDR1 MNHNY, CDR2 SVGAGI (reference sequence). CDR3 nucleotide sequence: TGTGCCAGTCACGCCCGGGGGGGCTACACCTTC. This translates into CASHARGGYTF.

V and J are TRBV5-4 and TRBJ2-1, with 9 bases that match TRBD2. V lost 3 bases, J lost 9 bases, and 13 bases stayed unmatched. Germline CDR1 is SGHNT and CDR2 is YYREEE (reference sequence). CDR3 length equals 16 residues. Written as DNA, the CDR3 is TGTGCCAGCAGCTCTGGAGGGCGGGGGGGCCAGTCTGAGCAGTTCTTC. It encodes CASSSGGRGGQSEQFF.

The chain is built from TRBV6-5 and TRBJ2-1, with a weak D call TRBD2 (5 bases). Trimming removed 6 bases from V and 7 bases from J, with 16 bases in between. Germline V gives CDR1 MNHEY, CDR2 SVGAGI. The CDR3 sequence is 14 residues long. The CDR3 spells CASSHSGILNEQFF. CDR3 bases: TGTGCCAGCAGCCACTCGGGGATCTTGAATGAGCAGTTCTTC.